One sample yielded the 17 T cell receptor beta chains listed below, sequenced in a study of shared clonotypes between healthy human individuals (dated by TCRdb to between 2020 and 2021). The library was built by means of the immunoSEQ multiplex PCR assay. Not all clones reach the TCRdb copy of this immuneACCESS table, which keeps in-frame sequences only. Checked studies attribute under half of the gap to unresolved V genes and leave the rest unexplained. In all, the sample holds 400,000 to 550,000 clones, and roughly 78% of those were seen once. About an eighth of the sample comes from the top ten. Sequencing was carried out using PBMCs. Every receptor here comes from a woman aged 40 to 50 in good health. Some clones in this sample may be carry-over from other donors' samples.

V is TRBV18 and J is TRBJ2-7; 9 bases fit TRBD2. Unmatched junction bases numbered 7, after V lost 3 bases and J lost 7 bases. Looked up from germline, CDR1 is KGHSH and CDR2 is LQKENI. The CDR3 is made up of 14 amino acids. Here the CDR3 reads CASSPGLAGWEQYF. The CDR3 coding sequence is TGTGCCAGCTCACCGGGTCTAGCGGGATGGGAGCAGTACTTC.

The chain employs TRBV2 and TRBJ1-5; tentative D call: TRBD1 (6 bases). Trimming took off 4 bases at V and 7 bases at J, with 14 bases between the two ends. This CDR3 contains 14 residues. Germline V gene lookup returns CDR1 SNHLY and CDR2 FYNNEI. The CDR3 DNA is TGTGCCAGCAGTGGACAGGTCGGAGACCAGCCCCAGCATTTT. Amino acid sequence: CASSGQVGDQPQHF.

V gene TRBV7-9 combines with J gene TRBJ1-4; D is perhaps TRBD1 (6 bases). The CDR3 is made up of 17 amino acids. The germline V gene encodes CDR1 SEHNR and CDR2 FQNEAQ (reference sequence). Trimming took 5 bases from V and 8 from J, leaving 24 bases between them. This CDR3 is CASSGAPGHHNQEKLFF. CDR3 bases: TGTGCCAGCAGCGGAGCCCCGGGACACCATAATCAGGAAAAACTGTTTTTT.

V and J are TRBV4-2 and TRBJ2-3, with TRBD2 matching 12 bases. Trimming at V came to 0 bases and at J to 1 base, leaving 5 bases not matched to a gene. Germline loops: CDR1 LGHNA, CDR2 YNFKEQ. The CDR3 is made up of 18 amino acids. This CDR3 is CASSQDLAGGLGTDTQYF. The CDR3 bases are TGTGCCAGCAGCCAAGATCTAGCGGGAGGGCTCGGCACAGATACGCAGTATTTT.

The rearrangement joins TRBV2 to TRBJ2-5; 14 bases are shared with TRBD2. After removal of 6 bases from V and 13 bases from J, the junction contained 7 bases not matched to a gene. The CDR3 totals 13 residues. Germline V gene data show CDR1 as SNHLY and CDR2 as FYNNEI. CDR3 bases: TGTGCCAGCAGGCTGGGGACTAGCGGGGGCGGGTACTTC. This gives the protein CASRLGTSGGGYF. The full variable domain, completed using reference TRBV2 and TRBJ2-5, is EPEVTQTPSHQVTQMGQEVILRCVPISNHLYFYWYRQILGQKVEFLVSFYNNEISEKSEIFDDQFSVERPDGSNFTLKIRSTKLEDSAMYFCASRLGTSGGGYFGPGTRLLVL.

The J gene is TRBJ2-7, the V gene TRBV28, with 8 bases fitting TRBD1. CDR3 length: 15 residues. V dropped 6 bases and J dropped 5; count of bases not matched to a gene: 12. Germline assignment: CDR1 MDHEN and CDR2 SYDVKM. CDR3 nucleotides: TGTGCCAGCAGCCGCCCCGGACAGGGAATCAACGAGCAGTACTTC. Amino acids: CASSRPGQGINEQYF.

This clone has a handful of counts. The chain is built from TRBV6-5 and TRBJ2-7, with 8 bases aligning to TRBD2. The trim removed 0 bases at V and 2 bases at J, leaving 3 bases unmatched. The CDR3 has 15 amino acids. Germline V lookup: CDR1 MNHEY, CDR2 SVGAGI. The CDR3 region is CASSYSGLGTYEQYF. CDR3 sequence (DNA): TGTGCCAGCAGTTACTCGGGACTAGGGACCTACGAGCAGTACTTC.

This chain connects TRBV6-6 to TRBJ1-3, with TRBD1 matching 10 bases. Trimming removed 6 bases from V and 2 bases from J; junction bases left unmatched: 4. CDR3 length: 15 amino acids. Germline values: CDR1 MNHNY, CDR2 SVGAGI (reference sequence). In DNA, the CDR3 is TGTGCCAGCAGCGCGACAGGGGGCACTGGAAACACCATATATTTT. Protein product: CASSATGGTGNTIYF.

DNA of the CDR3: TGTGCCAGCTCTCTAGGACAGGGTGGAACTGAAGCTTTCTTT. It codes for CASSLGQGGTEAFF. This chain links TRBV18 with TRBJ1-1; 8 bases are shared with TRBD1. Looked up from germline, CDR1 is KGHSH and CDR2 is LQKENI. This CDR3 spans 14 amino acids. J was trimmed by 5 bases and V by 6 bases; bases with no gene match: 8.

This clone was detected only a few times. The J gene is TRBJ2-1, the V gene TRBV11-1; D is undetermined. V was trimmed by 1 base and J by 5 bases, leaving 15 bases between them. This CDR3 comprises 16 residues. CDR1 and CDR2 from the germline V gene are SGHAT and FQDESV (reference sequence). The CDR3: CASSLGPPSLHNEQFF. CDR3 in DNA: TGTGCCAGCAGCTTAGGGCCGCCTAGTCTCCACAATGAGCAGTTCTTC. The full variable domain, completed using reference TRBV11-1 and TRBJ2-1, is EAEVAQSPRYKITEKSQAVAFWCDPISGHATLYWYRQILGQGPELLVQFQDESVVDDSQLPKDRFSAERLKGVDSTLKIQPAELGDSAMYLCASSLGPPSLHNEQFFGPGTRLTVL.

The chain couples TRBV11-2 to TRBJ2-7; D is unclear. V lost 5 bases and J 6 bases, leaving 11 bases between the germline ends. This CDR3 is built from 12 residues. Germline CDR1 and CDR2: SGHAT and FQNNGV. The CDR3 DNA is TGTGCCAGCAGCAGTGTGGCTCGCGAGCAGTACTTC. This gives the protein CASSSVAREQYF.

The CDR3 sequence: CASSTTSGVSYEQYF. The CDR3 region has the DNA TGTGCCAGCAGTACAACTAGCGGGGTTTCCTACGAGCAGTACTTC. V is TRBV6-1 and J is TRBJ2-7, with TRBD2 matching 10 bases. Germline loops: CDR1 MNHNS, CDR2 SASEGT. V dropped 5 bases and J dropped 1; count of bases not matched to a gene: 5. The CDR3 sequence is 15 residues long.

The chain is built from TRBV7-2 and TRBJ2-1; tentatively, D is TRBD2 (6 bases). The germline V gene has CDR1 SGHTA and CDR2 FQGNSA. This CDR3 comprises 15 residues. Trimming cost V 2 bases and J 8 bases, with 16 bases left between them. CDR3 residues: CASSLLRGRQDEQFF. The CDR3 DNA reads as TGTGCCAGCAGCTTATTGCGGGGACGTCAGGATGAGCAGTTCTTC.

V gene TRBV2 combines with J gene TRBJ2-7; 10 bases map to TRBD2. The CDR3 consists of 13 residues. Trimming took 6 bases from V and 7 from J; bases not matched to a gene: 6. The V gene's germline CDR1 is SNHLY and CDR2 FYNNEI. The CDR3 bases are TGTGCCAGCAGAGGACTAGCGGCTTCTGAGCAGTACTTC. Protein sequence: CASRGLAASEQYF.

The V gene is TRBV2, the J gene TRBJ1-1, with TRBD1 as a possible D gene (5 bases). The length of the CDR3 is 12 residues. CDR1 and CDR2 (germline): SNHLY, FYNNEI. V was trimmed by 7 bases and J by 4 bases, leaving 10 bases between them. The CDR3 DNA is TGTGCCAGCACGGGGGATGCCACTGAAGCTTTCTTT. This translates into CASTGDATEAFF.

V usage is TRBV30 and J usage is TRBJ2-2; the D gene is possibly TRBD2 (5 bases). CDR1 and CDR2 from the germline V gene are GTSNPN and SVGIG (reference sequence). This CDR3 has 17 residues. The ends were cut back, 0 bases at V and 1 base at J, with 15 bases in the middle. CDR3 sequence (DNA): TGTGCCTGGAGTGTACTTCCGGGATCCTTGAACACCGGGGAGCTGTTTTTT. Protein sequence: CAWSVLPGSLNTGELFF.

The genes are TRBV11-2 and TRBJ2-1; D might be TRBD1 (6 bases). From germline, CDR1 is SGHAT and CDR2 FQNNGV. With 1 base removed from V and 0 bases from J, the gap between germline ends came to 10 bases. The CDR3 runs to 16 residues. The CDR3, as DNA: TGTGCCAGCAGCTTAGGGCCGGACAGCTCCTACAATGAGCAGTTCTTC. Protein sequence: CASSLGPDSSYNEQFF.